Sequencing of this T cell receptor beta chain was carried out in a study of blood T cell repertoires in COVID-19. Study-wide context: COVID-19 samples from acute and convalescent phases originated in the United States, Italy and Spain.

Original handling: Reference gene primers were amplified, and this amplification served to estimate nucleated cell counts. Clones were read by immunoSEQ multiplex PCR, and TCRdb kept only the in-frame ones, dropping some. V and J calls and clone size are as listed in that table; D and trimming were resolved from the DNA. The data show approximately 300,000 clones, about 92% seen once. Those enrolled, adults aged 18 to 89 years, came from about two dozen US areas. The CDR3 sequence is 18 residues long. Germline CDR1 is MGHRA and CDR2 is YSYEKL. V shed 4 bases and J 7 bases; nucleotides not matched to a gene: 19.

Specimen: PBMCs or T cells enriched from blood (not recorded which). The TCR originated in a man aged 55-75 years who had recovered from COVID-19. This chain connects TRBV4-1 to TRBJ2-1; 7 bases are shared with TRBD2. CDR3: CASSLATTARGDRNEQFF. Here the CDR3 DNA reads TGCGCCAGCAGCCTCGCTACTACTGCTCGGGGGGATAGGAATGAGCAGTTCTTC.